This T cell receptor (beta chain) was obtained from a study of blood T cell repertoires in COVID-19. Across the study: Material from acute and convalescent COVID-19 was sourced from the United States, Italy and Spain. Sources were T cells, B-cell-depleted T cells, or PBMCs; the material itself was cDNA or gDNA.

As originally analysed: By means of reference gene primer amplification, nucleated cell counts were estimated. The data were produced by immunoSEQ multiplex PCR, yet TCRdb's version contains in-frame clones alone and is incomplete. V, J and clone size reflect that table, while D and trimming were determined from the DNA. The sample shows approximately 75,000 clones, around 90% of them seen only once. CDR3 length: 15 residues. Trimming cost V 1 base and J 8 bases; bases outside gene matches: 7. Per the germline V gene, CDR1 is SGDLS and CDR2 is YYNGEE. Sequencing used peripheral blood. This chain uses TRBV9 with TRBJ2-3; 10 bases align to TRBD2. The origin of this receptor is a human donor in a cohort sampled during active COVID-19. The CDR3 DNA follows: TGTGCCAGCAGCGTATCTAGCGGGGGATACGTTACGCAGTATTTT. The encoded protein is CASSVSSGGYVTQYF.